One sample yielded the 18 T cell receptor beta chains listed below, sequenced in a study of T cell clonality in common variable immunodeficiency. Method: immunoSEQ multiplex PCR; TCRdb's copy keeps in-frame clones and lacks some. Altogether 40,000 to 45,000 clones were found in the sample, and no singletons occur. What was sequenced was peripheral blood mononuclear cells. The source of these receptors is a person aged 18-69 years in good health.

This clone has a count of ten or more. The sequenced part of the CDR3 DNA is TGTGCCAGCAGTCTAGAGCCCCCTTCCGGTGAAAAA. Translation gives CASSLEPPSGEK. The CDR3 in its entirety is CASSLEPPSGEKLFF. The V call is TRBV7-6, the J call TRBJ1-4; D gene unclear. The CDR3 end falls 3 residues outside the read, so it is completed with the germline J gene. The germline CDR1 and CDR2 sequences are SGHVS and FNYEAQ. The CDR3 totals 15 residues. Trimming pared 6 bases from V and 7 bases from J, leaving 18 bases between.

This clone was seen repeatedly, ten times or more. The CDR3 end lies 3 residues beyond the end of the read and is filled in from the germline J gene. The chain employs TRBV20-1 and TRBJ1-6; D is perhaps TRBD1 (6 bases). Trimming cost V 0 bases and J 6 bases, with 12 bases left between them. Germline-derived CDR1 and CDR2 are DFQATT and SNEGSKA (reference sequence). CDR3 length equals 15 residues. The CDR3 loop is CSARDSGGSNSPLHF. The DNA read from the CDR3 is TGCAGTGCTAGAGATTCGGGGGGCAGTAATTCACCC.

On this clone itself: The sequenced fragment ends 3 residues before the CDR3 boundary, so the rest is inferred from the germline J gene. The chain combines TRBV10-3 with TRBJ2-5; 13 bases are a match to TRBD2. Germline-derived CDR1 and CDR2 are ENHRY and SYGVKD. This CDR3 has 16 residues. Trimming removed 2 bases from V and 5 bases from J; junction bases left unmatched: 5. CDR3 DNA (partial): TGTGCCATCAGTGAGCCACTGACTAGCGGGAGGGAGACC. Translation: CAISEPLTSGRET. The full CDR3 sequence reads CAISEPLTSGRETQYF.

This clone was picked up many times. The sequenced CDR3 bases are TGTGCCAGCAGCTTAGACGGCGGGGGGTACAATGAG. Its translation: CASSLDGGGYNE. The full CDR3 is CASSLDGGGYNEQFF. V gene TRBV11-3 combines with J gene TRBJ2-1; 8 nucleotides match TRBD2. The read halts 3 residues ahead of the CDR3 end, with the missing end drawn from the germline J gene. The CDR3 length is 15 residues. Germline V gives CDR1 SGHNT, CDR2 YENEEA. V shed 0 bases, J shed 4 bases, and the junction held 2 bases outside the gene matches.

This clone was counted ten times or more. The CDR3 is cut off 3 residues early in the read; its end comes from the germline J gene. The genes are TRBV7-8 and TRBJ2-7, with 9 bases identical to TRBD1. CDR1 is SGHVS and CDR2 is FQNEAQ in the germline V gene. The CDR3 has 15 amino acids. V lost 5 bases and J lost 4; bases outside the gene matches: 9. The CDR3 region is CASSPGQGTHYEQYF. The CDR3 bases that were read are TGTGCCAGCAGCCCCGGACAGGGGACCCATTACGAG.

At least ten counts were recorded for this clone. Sequencing ends 3 residues short of the CDR3 end; the germline J gene provides the rest. V gene TRBV5-4 combines with J gene TRBJ2-7; 8 bases are shared with TRBD1. Trimming cost V 5 bases and J 0 bases; bases outside gene matches: 7. Looked up from germline, CDR1 is SGHNT and CDR2 is YYREEE (reference sequence). The CDR3 is 15 residues long. CDR3 sequence reads: CASRADRVSSYEQYF. The CDR3 bases that were read are TGTGCCAGCAGGGCGGACAGGGTGAGCTCCTACGAG.

This clone was recorded at least ten times. From the germline J gene comes the end of the CDR3, since the read stops 3 residues before it. The chain uses TRBV2 and TRBJ2-7; D might be TRBD1 (6 bases). Deletions cut 0 bases from V and 4 bases from J, with 13 bases between. CDR3 length: 15 amino acids. CDR1 SNHLY and CDR2 FYNNEI come from the germline V gene. The sequenced CDR3 bases are TGTGCCAGCAGTGAAGCGCGGCAGGGGAAATACGAG. It specifies CASSEARQGKYE. From start to end, the CDR3 is CASSEARQGKYEQYF.

This clone showed up many times. The read halts 3 residues ahead of the CDR3 end, with the missing end drawn from the germline J gene. The chain links TRBV14 to TRBJ1-3; a weak D match, TRBD1 (6 bases). The germline V gene encodes CDR1 SGHDN and CDR2 FVKESK. This CDR3 region has 16 residues. Trimming removed 0 bases from V and 5 bases from J, with 14 bases in between. The CDR3 sequence: CASSQDLGTGRNTIYF. The CDR3 DNA, read in part, is TGTGCCAGCAGCCAAGATCTGGGAACAGGGCGAAACACC.

This clone was seen ten or more times. The CDR3 end lies 3 residues beyond the end of the read and is filled in from the germline J gene. This chain connects TRBV19 to TRBJ2-3, with 8 bases matching TRBD2. Losses at the gene ends were 5 bases for V and 3 bases for J; bases not matched to a gene: 4. In germline, CDR1 is LNHDA, CDR2 SQIVND (reference sequence). This CDR3 has 14 amino acids. CDR3 bases read: TGTGCCAGTAGTGTTAGCGGGAAAACAGATACG. It encodes CASSVSGKTDT. The entire CDR3 is CASSVSGKTDTQYF.

In its sample, this clone was seen many times. The read finishes 3 residues shy of the CDR3 end, and the germline J gene is used to complete it. This rearrangement joins TRBV10-3 to TRBJ2-7; D is possibly TRBD1 (6 bases). The CDR3 is 15 residues long. Germline V gene lookup returns CDR1 ENHRY and CDR2 SYGVKD. The V end was cut by 0 bases, the J end by 0 bases, with 9 bases between. The CDR3 is CAISESTGLSYEQYF. The CDR3 DNA, read in part, is TGTGCCATCAGTGAGTCGACAGGACTCTCCTACGAG.

This clone came up many times. The read falls 3 residues short of the CDR3 end, and the missing part is taken from the germline J gene. The V call is TRBV20-1, the J call TRBJ2-3, with 15 nucleotides matching TRBD2. The J segment lost 8 bases and the V segment lost 2 bases, leaving 5 bases of the junction unmatched. The V gene's germline CDR1 is DFQATT and CDR2 SNEGSKA (reference sequence). This CDR3 spans 15 amino acids. The CDR3 loop is CSARPGLAGGRTQYF. CDR3 DNA, as far as it was read: TGCAGTGCTAGACCAGGACTAGCGGGGGGGCGTACG.

This clone has ten or more counts. The read comes to an end 3 residues before the CDR3 does, leaving the germline J gene to fill in the end. The chain links TRBV12-3 or TRBV12-4 to TRBJ1-2; tentative D call: TRBD1 (6 bases). This CDR3 comprises 14 residues. CDR3 protein: CATSFLGAEHGYTF. CDR3 DNA (partial): TGTGCCACCAGCTTCCTGGGGGCTGAACACGGC.

This clone has at least ten counts. The read comes to an end 3 residues before the CDR3 does, leaving the germline J gene to fill in the end. The J gene is TRBJ2-6, the V gene TRBV7-6; 10 bases align to TRBD1. The V segment lost 1 base and the J segment 2 bases; nucleotides outside the gene matches: 2. Germline CDR1 reads SGHVS; CDR2 reads FNYEAQ. The CDR3 length is 17 residues. The CDR3 bases that were read are TGTGCCAGCAGCTTAGTGGACAGGGGGGCTGGGGCCAACGTC. It translates to CASSLVDRGAGANV. The CDR3 in full is CASSLVDRGAGANVLTF.

This clone was recorded many times. Read sequence stops 3 residues before the CDR3 end, and the germline J gene provides the missing end. The V call is TRBV18, the J call TRBJ2-7; 7 bases align to TRBD1. The CDR3 is 15 residues long. Germline CDR1 and CDR2: KGHSH and LQKENI. With 4 bases clipped from V and 1 base from J, the junction kept 7 bases outside the gene matches. Incomplete CDR3 DNA: TGTGCCAGCTCACTCACCCGACAGGGTTCCTACGAG. Protein: CASSLTRQGSYE. In full, the CDR3 is CASSLTRQGSYEQYF.

This clone showed up many times. The CDR3 end falls 3 residues outside the read, so it is completed with the germline J gene. The rearrangement links TRBV15 to TRBJ1-6; 11 nucleotides line up with TRBD1. Germline V gene data show CDR1 as LNHNV and CDR2 as YYDKDF (reference sequence). There are 16 residues in the CDR3. J gave up 10 bases and V 2 bases, and 7 bases lay outside the gene matches. CDR3 bases read: TGTGCCACCAGCAGAAGGACCGGGACAGGGGGATCACCC. Its translation is CATSRRTGTGGSP. The CDR3 as a whole reads CATSRRTGTGGSPLHF.

This clone was recorded many times. The part of the CDR3 DNA that was read is TGTGCCAGCACCGAGGCGGAGAATGAG. It is translated as CASTEAENE. The entire CDR3 reads CASTEAENEQFF. The chain has TRBV2 and TRBJ2-1, with D uncertain. The CDR3 end lies 3 residues beyond the end of the read and is filled in from the germline J gene. V was trimmed by 7 bases and J by 7 bases, leaving 11 bases between them. The CDR3 runs 12 residues. The germline V gene encodes CDR1 SNHLY and CDR2 FYNNEI. Full variable domain (missing parts from reference TRBV2 and TRBJ2-1): EPEVTQTPSHQVTQMGQEVILRCVPISNHLYFYWYRQILGQKVEFLVSFYNNEISEKSEIFDDQFSVERPDGSNFTLKIRSTKLEDSAMYFCASTEAENEQFFGPGTRLTVL.

This clone was observed at least ten times. The CDR3 end is not reached by the read, which stops 3 residues before it; the germline J gene fills it in. The chain links TRBV30 to TRBJ2-6; D perhaps matches TRBD1 (5 bases). The CDR3 is 13 residues long. The V end lost 7 bases, the J end lost 0 bases, and 7 bases lay between the germline ends. The germline V gene has CDR1 GTSNPN and CDR2 SVGIG (reference sequence). CDR3 residues: CALGASGANVLTF. Partial CDR3 DNA: TGTGCCTTAGGGGCCTCTGGGGCCAACGTC.

About this clone itself: Its ends do not fully match the called genes, so a read error is possible. The read ends 3 residues shy of where the CDR3 ends; the end is completed using the germline J gene. This rearrangement joins TRBV7-7 to TRBJ2-5, with TRBD2 as a possible D gene (6 bases). Germline V gene lookup returns CDR1 SSHAT and CDR2 FNYEAQ (reference sequence). The CDR3 length is 15 residues. The DNA read from the CDR3 is TGTGCTAGCAGCTATAGTGGAGGGGACCAAGAGACC. This gives the protein CASSYSGGDQET. Given in full, the CDR3 is CASSYSGGDQETQYF.